The clone carrying this TCR beta chain was seen only once. The V and J ends lost 0 bases and 0 bases respectively, with 6 bases between them. CDR3 length: 14 residues. The germline V gene encodes CDR1 SGHDN and CDR2 FVKESK. The data originate from a study of blood T cell repertoires in COVID-19. Background on the study: Donors in the United States, Italy and Spain gave samples during acute or convalescent COVID-19. The cDNA or gDNA used as material had been derived from T cells, B-cell-depleted T cells, or PBMCs.

In Seattle, patients joined the study during active infection and were tracked longitudinally. Authors' processing steps: Amplifying reference gene primers gave estimates of nucleated cell counts. Only in-frame clones appear in the TCRdb table, and some are missing; sequencing was by immunoSEQ multiplex PCR. V and J calls plus clone size are reproduced from that table; the DNA served to infer D and trimming. The sample lists approximately 500,000 clones, approximately 89% occurring once. Material: peripheral blood. The gene calls are TRBV14 and TRBJ2-7, with unresolved D. This receptor was obtained from a young man with COVID-19, enrolled during active disease. CDR3 DNA: TGTGCCAGCAGCCAAGACTGGCTCTCCTACGAGCAGTACTTC. Translating gives CASSQDWLSYEQYF.